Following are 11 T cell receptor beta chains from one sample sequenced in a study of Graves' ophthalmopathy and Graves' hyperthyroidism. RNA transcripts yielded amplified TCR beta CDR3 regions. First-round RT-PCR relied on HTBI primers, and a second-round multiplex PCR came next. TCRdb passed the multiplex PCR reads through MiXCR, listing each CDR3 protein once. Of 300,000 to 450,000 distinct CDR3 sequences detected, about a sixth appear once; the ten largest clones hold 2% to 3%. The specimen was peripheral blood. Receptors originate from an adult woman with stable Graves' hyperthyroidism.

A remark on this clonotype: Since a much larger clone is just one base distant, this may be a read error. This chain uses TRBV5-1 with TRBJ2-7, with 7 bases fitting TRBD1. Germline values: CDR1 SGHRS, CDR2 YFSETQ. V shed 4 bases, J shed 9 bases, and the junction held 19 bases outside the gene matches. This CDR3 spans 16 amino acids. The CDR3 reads CASSPKSGTEYTRQYF. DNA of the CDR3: TGCGCCAGCAGCCCCAAATCCGGGACAGAATATACGAGGCAGTACTTC.

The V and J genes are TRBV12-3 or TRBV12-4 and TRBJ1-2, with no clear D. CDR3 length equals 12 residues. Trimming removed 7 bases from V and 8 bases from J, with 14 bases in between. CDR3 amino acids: CASTKALVGYTF. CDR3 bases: TGTGCCAGCACCAAGGCACTTGTAGGCTACACCTTC.

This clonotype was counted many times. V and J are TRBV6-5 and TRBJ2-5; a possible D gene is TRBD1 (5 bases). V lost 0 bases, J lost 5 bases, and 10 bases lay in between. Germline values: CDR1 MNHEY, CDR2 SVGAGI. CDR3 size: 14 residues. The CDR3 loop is CASSYSGPTETQYF. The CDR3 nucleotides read TGTGCCAGCAGTTACTCGGGGCCGACGGAGACCCAGTACTTC.

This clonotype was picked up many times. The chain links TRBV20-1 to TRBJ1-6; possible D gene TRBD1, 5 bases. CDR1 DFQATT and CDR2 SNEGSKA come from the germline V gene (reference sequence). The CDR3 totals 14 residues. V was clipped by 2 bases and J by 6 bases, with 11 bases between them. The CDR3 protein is CSARMWGSNSPLHF. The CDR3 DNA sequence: TGCAGTGCTAGAATGTGGGGGAGTAATTCACCCCTCCACTTT.

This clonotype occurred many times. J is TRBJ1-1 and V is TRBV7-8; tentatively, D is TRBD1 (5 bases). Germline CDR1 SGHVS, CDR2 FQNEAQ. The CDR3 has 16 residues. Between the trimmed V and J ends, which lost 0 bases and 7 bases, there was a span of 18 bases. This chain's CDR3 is CASSLAGIGGGSEAFF. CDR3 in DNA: TGTGCCAGCAGCTTAGCGGGTATCGGGGGTGGAAGTGAAGCTTTCTTT.

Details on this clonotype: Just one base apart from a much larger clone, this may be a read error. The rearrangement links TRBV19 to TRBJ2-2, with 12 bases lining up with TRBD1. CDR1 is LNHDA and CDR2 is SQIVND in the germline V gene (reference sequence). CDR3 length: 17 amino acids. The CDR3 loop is CASSMYGTGGDTGELCF. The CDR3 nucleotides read TGTGCCAGTAGTATGTACGGGACAGGGGGCGATACCGGGGAGCTGTGTTTT. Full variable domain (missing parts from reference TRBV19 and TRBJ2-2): DGGITQSPKYLFRKEGQNVTLSCEQNLNHDAMYWYRQDPGQGLRLIYYSQIVNDFQKGDIAEGYSVSREKKESFPLTVTSAQKNPTAFYLCASSMYGTGGDTGELCFGEGSRLTVL.

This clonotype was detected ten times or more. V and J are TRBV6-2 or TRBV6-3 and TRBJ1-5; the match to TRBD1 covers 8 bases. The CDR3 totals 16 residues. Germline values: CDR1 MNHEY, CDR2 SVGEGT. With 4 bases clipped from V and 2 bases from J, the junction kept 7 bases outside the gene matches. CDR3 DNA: TGTGCCAGCAGTTCAAGTCGACAGGGGCGCAATCAGCCCCAGCATTTT. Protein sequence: CASSSSRQGRNQPQHF.

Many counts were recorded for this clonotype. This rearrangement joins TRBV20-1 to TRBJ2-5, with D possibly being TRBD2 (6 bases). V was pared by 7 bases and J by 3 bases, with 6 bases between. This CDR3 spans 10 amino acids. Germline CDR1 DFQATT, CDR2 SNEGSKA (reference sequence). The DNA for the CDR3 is TGCAGTGTAGCGGAAGAGACCCAGTACTTC. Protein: CSVAEETQYF.

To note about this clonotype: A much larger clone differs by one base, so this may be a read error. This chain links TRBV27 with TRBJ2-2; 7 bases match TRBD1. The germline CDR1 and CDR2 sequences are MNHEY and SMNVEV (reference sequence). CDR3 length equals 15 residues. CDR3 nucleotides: TGTACCACAGTCTACAGGGGAAAGGGGGCCGGGGAGCTGTTTTTT. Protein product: CTTVYRGKGAGELFF.

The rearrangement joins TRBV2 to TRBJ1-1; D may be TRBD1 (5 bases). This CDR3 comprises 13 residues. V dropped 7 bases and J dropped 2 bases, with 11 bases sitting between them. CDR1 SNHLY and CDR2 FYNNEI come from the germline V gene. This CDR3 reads CASTATANTEAFF. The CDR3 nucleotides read TGTGCCAGCACCGCGACAGCAAACACTGAAGCTTTCTTT. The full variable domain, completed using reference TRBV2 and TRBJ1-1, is EPEVTQTPSHQVTQMGQEVILRCVPISNHLYFYWYRQILGQKVEFLVSFYNNEISEKSEIFDDQFSVERPDGSNFTLKIRSTKLEDSAMYFCASTATANTEAFFGQGTRLTVV.

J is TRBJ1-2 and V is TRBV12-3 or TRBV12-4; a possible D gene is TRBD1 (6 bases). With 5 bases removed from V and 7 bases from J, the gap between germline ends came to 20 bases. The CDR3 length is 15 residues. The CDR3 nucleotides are TGTGCCAGCAGTCCTCTAGGGGGTGGATCTGGTGGCTACACCTTC. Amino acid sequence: CASSPLGGGSGGYTF.